What follows are 3 T cell receptor beta chains derived from one specimen sequenced in a study of cytomegalovirus exposure and HLA in healthy donors. The PCR contained 60 Vbeta and 13 Jbeta primers. Method: immunoSEQ multiplex PCR; TCRdb's copy keeps in-frame clones and lacks some. The sample lists about 130,000 clones; around three quarters were seen once. Sequenced material: PBMCs. These receptors came from a man younger than 40 in good health.

V is TRBV10-3 and J is TRBJ1-5, with D perhaps matching TRBD1 (5 bases). Germline V gene data show CDR1 as ENHRY and CDR2 as SYGVKD. The CDR3 is made up of 13 amino acids. The V gene lost 4 bases and the J gene lost 4 bases, with 8 bases spanning the gap. CDR3 sequence reads: CAISVQENQPQHF. For the CDR3, the DNA is TGTGCCATCAGTGTACAGGAGAATCAGCCCCAGCATTTT.

This clone occurred a few times. The chain links TRBV30 to TRBJ1-1, with D possibly being TRBD1 (5 bases). In germline, CDR1 is GTSNPN, CDR2 SVGIG (reference sequence). The V gene lost 1 base and the J gene lost 5 bases, with 14 bases spanning the gap. There are 14 residues in the CDR3. The CDR3 sequence: CAWSGLRGDTEAFF. The CDR3 DNA reads TGTGCCTGGAGTGGCTTAAGGGGCGATACTGAAGCTTTCTTT.

This chain uses TRBV27 with TRBJ1-5; 8 positions match TRBD1. CDR3 length: 12 residues. Germline-derived CDR1 and CDR2 are MNHEY and SMNVEV (reference sequence). Trimming at V came to 5 bases and at J to 11 bases, leaving 5 bases not matched to a gene. The CDR3 sequence is CASSTLQGAQHF. The CDR3, as DNA: TGTGCCAGCAGTACACTACAGGGGGCCCAGCATTTT.